The rows below give T cell receptor beta chains drawn from one sample of a study of Ad26.COV2.S vaccination and SARS-CoV-2 variants. Repertoires were generated with immunoSEQ multiplex PCR, while TCRdb's copy carries only in-frame clones and drops some. The table has about 350,000 clones, about 85% seen once. The sequences come from peripheral blood, collected in a trial of Ad26.COV2.S vaccine versus placebo. These TCRs come from a person between 18 and 59 years old who received the Ad26.COV2.S COVID-19 vaccine or a placebo. Both conserved end residues are part of each CDR3. A D gene is named only where the DNA matches it firmly. Clone size is given for some rows only: seen once, a few or many times, or a class if the clone is expanded.

TRBJ2-1 once TRBV4-1 . CASSQEGSGYNEQFF TGCGCCAGCAGCCAAGAAGGGAGTGGCTACAATGAGCAGTTCTTC
TRBJ2-3 . TRBV7-9 . CASSLTIGRSGDLTDTQYF TGTGCCAGCAGCTTAACCATTGGGCGGTCAGGGGACCTCACAGATACGCAGTATTTT
TRBJ2-5 . TRBV29-1 . CSGGGGETQYF TGCAGCGGAGGGGGGGGAGAGACCCAGTACTTC
TRBJ2-1 many TRBV5-1 TRBD1 CASSLGPDREVNEQFF TGCGCCAGCAGCTTGGGTCCGGACAGGGAGGTCAATGAGCAGTTCTTC
TRBJ1-1 . TRBV7-2 TRBD1 CASSSRQGAPAFF TGTGCCAGCAGCTCCAGACAGGGGGCGCCAGCTTTCTTT
TRBJ1-1 . TRBV19 . CASISPQGGTEAFF TGTGCCAGTATATCGCCGCAGGGAGGCACTGAAGCTTTCTTT
TRBJ1-2 . TRBV28 TRBD1 CASSWTGSLYGYTF TGTGCCAGCAGTTGGACAGGGTCTCTTTATGGCTACACCTTC
TRBJ1-2 . TRBV9 . CASSVASGGYGYTF TGTGCCAGCAGCGTAGCTTCTGGTGGCTATGGCTACACCTTC
TRBJ2-7 . TRBV2 TRBD1 CASSLGQGGPYEQYF TGTGCCAGCAGCTTAGGACAGGGGGGACCCTACGAGCAGTACTTC
TRBJ2-1 . TRBV7-2 TRBD1 CASSQRTGLRYNEQFF TGTGCCAGCAGCCAACGGACAGGCTTAAGGTACAATGAGCAGTTCTTC
TRBJ1-4 . TRBV27 . CASRRGIHEKLFF TGTGCCAGCCGGCGAGGTATACATGAAAAACTGTTTTTT
TRBJ2-2 . TRBV29-1 . CSAGRTSSGELFF TGCAGCGCGGGCCGGACTTCCAGCGGGGAGCTGTTTTTT
TRBJ2-7 . TRBV27 TRBD1 CASGRPGGRSYEQYF TGTGCCAGCGGAAGACCAGGGGGTAGGTCCTACGAGCAGTACTTC
TRBJ1-3 once TRBV5-1 . CASSLVGGNSGNTIYF TGCGCCAGCAGCTTGGTAGGCGGAAACTCTGGAAACACCATATATTTT
TRBJ2-7 . TRBV5-1 . CASSLRTYEQYF TGCGCCAGCAGCTTAAGAACCTACGAGCAGTACTTC
TRBJ2-7 . TRBV28 . CASRGRFFYEQYF TGTGCCAGCAGGGGACGGTTCTTCTACGAGCAGTACTTC
TRBJ2-7 . TRBV28 TRBD2 CASMRASGITYEQYF TGTGCCAGCATGAGGGCTAGCGGAATTACCTACGAGCAGTACTTC
TRBJ1-2 . TRBV5-1 TRBD1 CASSWTGFGYTF TGCGCCAGCAGCTGGACAGGGTTTGGCTACACCTTC
TRBJ1-5 few TRBV30 . CAWSETGNQPQHF TGTGCCTGGAGTGAGACGGGCAATCAGCCCCAGCATTTT
TRBJ2-2 . TRBV28 . CASRPRPRADGELFF TGTGCCAGCAGGCCCCGCCCCCGGGCGGACGGGGAGCTGTTTTTT
TRBJ2-2 . TRBV14 . CASSQDLGSPGELFF TGTGCCAGCAGCCAAGATTTGGGCAGCCCCGGGGAGCTGTTTTTT
TRBJ2-3 . TRBV3-1/TRBV3-2 . CASSQESDTQYF TGTGCCAGCAGCCAAGAATCCGATACGCAGTATTTT
TRBJ1-6 . TRBV28 . CASSPGSRVVSYNSPLHF TGTGCCAGCAGCCCGGGGTCCAGGGTGGTCTCCTATAATTCACCCCTCCACTTT
TRBJ2-2 . TRBV7-8 . CASSLPMRKTGELFF TGTGCCAGCAGCTTACCAATGAGGAAAACCGGGGAGCTGTTTTTT
TRBJ2-2 . TRBV6-5 . CASSSYDGDTGELFF TGTGCCAGCAGTTCCTACGACGGGGACACCGGGGAGCTGTTTTTT
TRBJ1-1 . TRBV9 . CASSVASGTEAFF TGTGCCAGCAGCGTAGCTTCAGGGACTGAAGCTTTCTTT
TRBJ2-6 . TRBV2 . CASSYGRSSGANVLTF TGTGCCAGCAGTTACGGACGTAGCTCTGGGGCCAACGTCCTGACTTTC
TRBJ2-7 . TRBV30 . CAWSVLQGIDEQYF TGTGCCTGGAGTGTATTACAGGGTATCGACGAGCAGTACTTC
TRBJ2-7 . TRBV7-2 TRBD1 CASSRDRGIYEQYF TGTGCCAGCAGCCGGGACAGGGGAATCTACGAGCAGTACTTC
TRBJ1-2 . TRBV23-1 . CASSQLVRRTNYGYTF TGCGCCAGCAGTCAATTAGTCAGGAGAACTAACTATGGCTACACCTTC
TRBJ1-4 . TRBV19 . CASSIDVEAGWLFF TGTGCCAGTAGTATAGATGTCGAAGCAGGGTGGCTGTTTTTT
TRBJ2-7 . TRBV15 TRBD2 CATSRVATSVDEQYF TGTGCCACCAGCAGAGTCGCTACTAGCGTCGACGAGCAGTACTTC
TRBJ2-7 . TRBV29-1 TRBD2 CSVDTYGTSGIYEQYF TGCAGCGTTGACACATACGGGACTAGCGGGATCTACGAGCAGTACTTC
TRBJ2-7 . TRBV12-5 TRBD2 CASGLVPASGGFTYEQYF TGTGCTAGTGGTTTGGTACCGGCTAGCGGGGGTTTCACCTACGAGCAGTACTTC
TRBJ2-7 . TRBV24-1 TRBD1 CATSDPRQGVNEQYF TGTGCCACCAGTGATCCAAGACAGGGTGTCAACGAGCAGTACTTC
TRBJ2-5 . TRBV29-1 . CSVEVGLETQYF TGCAGCGTTGAAGTTGGTTTAGAGACCCAGTACTTC
TRBJ1-1 . TRBV24-1 TRBD1 CATSGGQGAYSTEAFF TGTGCCACCAGTGGGGGACAGGGGGCTTATAGCACTGAAGCTTTCTTT
TRBJ2-3 . TRBV21-1 . CASSKLGTSGMTDTQYF TGTGCCAGCAGCAAATTAGGCACTAGCGGAATGACAGATACGCAGTATTTT
TRBJ2-3 once TRBV7-9 . CASSGRQVTSTDTQYF TGTGCCAGCAGCGGCCGACAGGTGACTAGCACAGATACGCAGTATTTT
TRBJ1-3 . TRBV3-1/TRBV3-2 TRBD1 CASSLQGAGGNTIYF TGTGCCAGCAGCCTACAGGGGGCGGGTGGAAACACCATATATTTT
TRBJ1-5 . TRBV19 . CASSIGWGHDQPQHF TGTGCCAGTAGTATCGGCTGGGGGCACGATCAGCCCCAGCATTTT
TRBJ1-4 . TRBV5-5 TRBD1 CASSLAGDRGEKLFF TGTGCCAGCAGCTTGGCAGGCGACAGGGGTGAAAAACTGTTTTTT
TRBJ2-3 . TRBV7-2 TRBD2 CASSLLLAGGPTDTQYF TGTGCCAGCAGCTTACTACTAGCGGGGGGGCCTACAGATACGCAGTATTTT
TRBJ2-2 . TRBV19 TRBD2 CASSIETGLAGGANTGELFF TGTGCCAGTAGTATTGAAACGGGACTAGCGGGGGGCGCGAACACCGGGGAGCTGTTTTTT
TRBJ2-3 . TRBV27 TRBD2 CASSLGRLAGDLDTQYF TGTGCCAGCAGTTTAGGTCGACTAGCGGGAGATCTAGATACGCAGTATTTT
TRBJ1-3 few TRBV3-1/TRBV3-2 . CASSQGGLLFSGNTIYF TGTGCCAGCAGCCAGGGGGGACTCCTATTCTCTGGAAACACCATATATTTT
TRBJ1-5 . TRBV15 . CATSRAGRESQPQHF TGTGCCACCAGCAGAGCCGGCAGGGAGTCTCAGCCCCAGCATTTT
TRBJ2-5 once TRBV5-1 . CASSLEGSETQYF TGCGCCAGCAGCTTGGAGGGTTCAGAGACCCAGTACTTC
TRBJ1-1 . TRBV5-6 . CASSEDGGLLEAFF TGTGCCAGCAGCGAGGACGGGGGACTCCTTGAAGCTTTCTTT
TRBJ2-2 . TRBV24-1 . CATSVTSFPPGELFF TGTGCCACCAGTGTAACTAGTTTCCCGCCGGGGGAGCTGTTTTTT
TRBJ2-2 . TRBV30 . CAWSVEGTGELFF TGTGCCTGGAGTGTAGAGGGGACCGGGGAGCTGTTTTTT
TRBJ2-3 . TRBV10-1 TRBD2 CASRAGGTDTQYF TGCGCCAGCAGGGCGGGGGGTACAGATACGCAGTATTTT
TRBJ1-5 . TRBV19 . CASSGLGRGGNQPQHF TGTGCCAGTAGCGGACTAGGCAGGGGAGGCAATCAGCCCCAGCATTTT